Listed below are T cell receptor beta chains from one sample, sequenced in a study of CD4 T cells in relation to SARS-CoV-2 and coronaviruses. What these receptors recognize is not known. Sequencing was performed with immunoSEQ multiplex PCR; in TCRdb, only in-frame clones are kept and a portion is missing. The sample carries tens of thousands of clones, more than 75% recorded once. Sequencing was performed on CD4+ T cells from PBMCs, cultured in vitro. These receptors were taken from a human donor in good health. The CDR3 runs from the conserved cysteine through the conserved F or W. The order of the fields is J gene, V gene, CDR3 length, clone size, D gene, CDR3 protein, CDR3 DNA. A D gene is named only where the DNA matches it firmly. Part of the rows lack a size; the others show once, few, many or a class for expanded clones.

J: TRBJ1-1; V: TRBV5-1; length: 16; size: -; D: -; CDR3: CASSPPSGPGNTEAFF; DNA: TGCGCCAGCAGCCCCCCCTCGGGACCGGGGAACACTGAAGCTTTCTTT
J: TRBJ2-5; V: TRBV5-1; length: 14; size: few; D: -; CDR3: CASSLGSGQETQYF; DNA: TGCGCCAGCAGCTTGGGGTCAGGGCAAGAGACCCAGTACTTC
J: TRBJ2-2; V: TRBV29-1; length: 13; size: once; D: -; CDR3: CSVARRNTGELFF; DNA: TGCAGCGTTGCTCGCAGGAATACCGGGGAGCTGTTTTTT
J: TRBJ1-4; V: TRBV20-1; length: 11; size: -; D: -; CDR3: CSAQNNEKLFF; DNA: TGCAGTGCACAAAATAATGAAAAACTGTTTTTT
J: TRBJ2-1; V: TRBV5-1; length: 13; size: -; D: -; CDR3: CASSLFPENEQFF; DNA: TGCGCCAGCAGCTTGTTTCCGGAAAATGAGCAGTTCTTC
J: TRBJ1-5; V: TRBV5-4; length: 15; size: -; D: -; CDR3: CASSLEPNSNQPQHF; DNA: TGTGCCAGCAGCTTGGAGCCCAATAGCAATCAGCCCCAGCATTTT
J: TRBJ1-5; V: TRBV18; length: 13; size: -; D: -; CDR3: CASSQLSNQPQHF; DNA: TGTGCCAGCTCTCAACTAAGCAATCAGCCCCAGCATTTT
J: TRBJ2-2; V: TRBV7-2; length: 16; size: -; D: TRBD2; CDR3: CASSLGGGRNTGELFF; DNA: TGTGCCAGCAGCTTAGGGGGGGGACGTAACACCGGGGAGCTGTTTTTT
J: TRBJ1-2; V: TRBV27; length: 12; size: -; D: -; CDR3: CASTDRIHGYTF; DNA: TGTGCCAGCACGGATCGGATCCATGGCTACACCTTC
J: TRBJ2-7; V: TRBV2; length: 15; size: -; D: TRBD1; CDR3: CASSDRGMVIYEQYF; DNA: TGTGCCAGCAGTGACAGGGGGATGGTTATCTACGAGCAGTACTTC
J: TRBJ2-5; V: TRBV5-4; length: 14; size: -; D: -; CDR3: CASSLFGPQETQYF; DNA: TGTGCCAGCAGCTTGTTTGGACCCCAAGAGACCCAGTACTTC
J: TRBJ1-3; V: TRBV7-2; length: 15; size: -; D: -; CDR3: CASSLMGQQGNTIYF; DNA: TGTGCCAGCAGCTTAATGGGCCAACAAGGAAACACCATATATTTT
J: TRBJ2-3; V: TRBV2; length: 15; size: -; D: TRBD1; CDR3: CASSGGQGAADTQYF; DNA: TGTGCCAGCAGTGGGGGACAGGGGGCGGCAGATACGCAGTATTTT
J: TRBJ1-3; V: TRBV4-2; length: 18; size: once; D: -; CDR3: CASSPYMDARAGGNTIYF; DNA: TGTGCCAGCAGCCCTTACATGGACGCGAGGGCTGGTGGAAACACCATATATTTT
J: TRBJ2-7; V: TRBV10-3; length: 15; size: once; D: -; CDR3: CAISEQGGGGYEQYF; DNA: TGTGCCATCAGTGAGCAAGGAGGCGGCGGTTACGAGCAGTACTTC
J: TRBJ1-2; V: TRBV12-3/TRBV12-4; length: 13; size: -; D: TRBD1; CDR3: CASSFRGLGGYTF; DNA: TGTGCCAGCAGTTTCAGGGGGCTTGGGGGCTACACCTTC
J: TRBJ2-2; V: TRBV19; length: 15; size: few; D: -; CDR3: CASSTLVGGTGELFF; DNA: TGTGCCAGTAGTACCCTGGTTGGGGGCACCGGGGAGCTGTTTTTT
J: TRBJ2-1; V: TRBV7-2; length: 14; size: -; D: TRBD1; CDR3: CASGQGAFIGEQFF; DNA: TGTGCCTCCGGGCAGGGGGCTTTTATTGGTGAGCAGTTCTTC
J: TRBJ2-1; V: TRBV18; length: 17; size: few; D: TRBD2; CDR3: CASSESSGLAAYNEQFF; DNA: TGTGCCAGCTCAGAAAGCTCGGGACTAGCGGCCTACAATGAGCAGTTCTTC
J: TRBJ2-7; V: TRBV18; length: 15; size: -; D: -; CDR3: CASSPPTGYSYEQYF; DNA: TGTGCCAGCTCACCCCCGACGGGTTATTCCTACGAGCAGTACTTC
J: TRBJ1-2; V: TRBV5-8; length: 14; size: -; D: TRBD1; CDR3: CASSRGQGGYGYTF; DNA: TGTGCCAGCAGTAGAGGACAGGGCGGCTATGGCTACACCTTC
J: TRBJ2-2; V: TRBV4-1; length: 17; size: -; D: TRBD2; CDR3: CASSQSGLAGPTGELFF; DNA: TGCGCCAGCAGCCAATCTGGACTAGCGGGACCAACCGGGGAGCTGTTTTTT
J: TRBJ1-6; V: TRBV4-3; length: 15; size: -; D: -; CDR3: CASSQEARVGSPLHF; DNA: TGCGCCAGCAGCCAAGAGGCCAGGGTCGGATCACCCCTCCACTTT
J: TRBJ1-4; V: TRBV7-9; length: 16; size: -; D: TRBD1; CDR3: CASTLFAGTENEKLFF; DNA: TGTGCCAGCACCTTATTTGCCGGGACAGAAAATGAAAAACTGTTTTTT
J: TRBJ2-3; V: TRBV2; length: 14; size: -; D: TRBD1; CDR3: CATAQGSRTDTQYF; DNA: TGTGCCACTGCACAGGGGTCCCGCACAGATACGCAGTATTTT